The sequence of this T cell receptor beta chain was determined in a study of beta chain features in type 1 diabetes. Study in general: Over all samples combined, 107,917,701 sorted cells were examined. Notes on the study in general: Patients with Type 1 diabetes showed moderately but significantly shorter TCRB CDR3s in all four CD4+ subsets. Patients' naive, central memory and regulatory TCRB repertoires appeared more alike than those of healthy donors.

The length of the CDR3 is 16 residues. V dropped 0 bases and J dropped 12; count of bases not matched to a gene: 12. Germline values: CDR1 MGHRA, CDR2 YSYEKL. As for this clone: Its target is not known.

Stem cell-like memory, regulatory, central memory and naive CD4+ cells were sorted via CD45RO/CCR7/CD25/CD127/CD95/CD27. All of the isolated RNA was reverse transcribed, so expressed TCRB transcripts were sequenced. Profiled with immunoSEQ multiplex PCR; TCRdb holds only in-frame clones, not every one. The sample lists just over 600,000 clones; 15% to 18% were seen once. The chain recombines TRBV4-1 with TRBJ2-7; 12 nucleotides agree with TRBD2. This clonotype originated in a young man in good health. Specimen: naive CD4+ T cells from blood. The CDR3 DNA reads as TGCGCCAGCAGCCAAGATGATGGATCTAGCGGGAGGGCAAGGTACTTC. The encoded protein is CASSQDDGSSGRARYF.